Listed below are T cell receptor beta chains from one sample, sequenced in a study of T cell responses to AZD1222 COVID-19 vaccine. Here immunoSEQ multiplex PCR was the method, and the copy in TCRdb shows in-frame clones only, minus some. The sample has some 120,000 clones, about 88% seen once. Sample: peripheral blood, taken on day 0 of AZD1222 vaccination. The source is an adult in good health. CDR3s include the opening cysteine and the closing phenylalanine or tryptophan. Each record gives: D gene, clone size, J gene, V gene, CDR3 protein, CDR3 DNA. D genes are given only for firm matches. Rows may omit the clone size; those that give it use once, few, many or a size class.

D gene: .
clone size: .
J gene: TRBJ2-6
V gene: TRBV27
CDR3 protein: CATTSPGSGANVLTF
CDR3 DNA: TGTGCCACCACCTCCCCGGGTTCTGGGGCCAACGTCCTGACTTTC

D gene: .
clone size: .
J gene: TRBJ1-1
V gene: TRBV28
CDR3 protein: CASRPVVGSTEAFF
CDR3 DNA: TGTGCCAGCAGGCCCGTTGTGGGGAGCACTGAAGCTTTCTTT

D gene: TRBD2
clone size: .
J gene: TRBJ2-1
V gene: TRBV5-1
CDR3 protein: CASSLGGLAGPYNEQFF
CDR3 DNA: TGCGCCAGCAGCCTGGGGGGACTAGCGGGCCCTTACAATGAGCAGTTCTTC

D gene: TRBD1
clone size: few
J gene: TRBJ1-2
V gene: TRBV25-1
CDR3 protein: CASRKGQGNYGYTF
CDR3 DNA: TGTGCCAGCAGGAAGGGACAGGGTAACTATGGCTACACCTTC

D gene: TRBD1
clone size: .
J gene: TRBJ1-2
V gene: TRBV28
CDR3 protein: CASRGGQAPNYGYTF
CDR3 DNA: TGTGCCAGCAGGGGGGGACAGGCTCCTAACTATGGCTACACCTTC

D gene: TRBD1
clone size: .
J gene: TRBJ1-5
V gene: TRBV5-6
CDR3 protein: CASSRTGVMQPQHF
CDR3 DNA: TGTGCCAGCAGCCGGACAGGGGTCATGCAGCCCCAGCATTTT

D gene: .
clone size: once
J gene: TRBJ2-7
V gene: TRBV4-1
CDR3 protein: CASSHPVGALYEQYF
CDR3 DNA: TGCGCCAGCAGCCACCCCGTGGGCGCCCTCTACGAGCAGTACTTC

D gene: TRBD1
clone size: .
J gene: TRBJ2-1
V gene: TRBV4-3
CDR3 protein: CASSHPKGQSYNEQFF
CDR3 DNA: TGCGCCAGCAGCCATCCCAAGGGACAGTCCTACAATGAGCAGTTCTTC

D gene: .
clone size: .
J gene: TRBJ1-3
V gene: TRBV19
CDR3 protein: CASSNGYSGNTIYF
CDR3 DNA: TGTGCCAGTAGTAACGGTTACTCTGGAAACACCATATATTTT

D gene: .
clone size: once
J gene: TRBJ2-2
V gene: TRBV30
CDR3 protein: CAWSILTWTGELFF
CDR3 DNA: TGTGCCTGGAGTATCCTTACTTGGACCGGGGAGCTGTTTTTT

D gene: TRBD1
clone size: .
J gene: TRBJ2-5
V gene: TRBV2
CDR3 protein: CASSDDREETQYF
CDR3 DNA: TGTGCCAGCAGTGACGACAGGGAAGAGACCCAGTACTTC

D gene: .
clone size: .
J gene: TRBJ2-1
V gene: TRBV7-2
CDR3 protein: CASSLAGNNEQFF
CDR3 DNA: TGTGCCAGCAGCTTAGCTGGGAACAATGAGCAGTTCTTC

D gene: .
clone size: .
J gene: TRBJ1-1
V gene: TRBV30
CDR3 protein: CAWDDGSEAFF
CDR3 DNA: TGTGCCTGGGATGATGGGTCTGAAGCTTTCTTT

D gene: .
clone size: .
J gene: TRBJ1-5
V gene: TRBV15
CDR3 protein: CATSQDNQPQHF
CDR3 DNA: TGTGCCACCAGCCAAGACAATCAGCCCCAGCATTTT

D gene: .
clone size: .
J gene: TRBJ2-7
V gene: TRBV10-1
CDR3 protein: CASSEGGLGSYEQYF
CDR3 DNA: TGCGCCAGCAGTGAGGGCGGATTAGGCTCCTACGAGCAGTACTTC

D gene: .
clone size: .
J gene: TRBJ2-7
V gene: TRBV10-2
CDR3 protein: CASSESATRDPYEQYF
CDR3 DNA: TGCGCCAGCAGTGAGTCGGCTACCCGGGACCCCTACGAGCAGTACTTC

D gene: .
clone size: .
J gene: TRBJ2-3
V gene: TRBV28
CDR3 protein: CASTTPWEGTDTQYF
CDR3 DNA: TGTGCCAGCACCACCCCTTGGGAGGGCACAGATACGCAGTATTTT

D gene: .
clone size: .
J gene: TRBJ2-2
V gene: TRBV19
CDR3 protein: CASSSGVNTGELFF
CDR3 DNA: TGTGCCAGTAGTAGCGGGGTAAACACCGGGGAGCTGTTTTTT

D gene: .
clone size: .
J gene: TRBJ1-1
V gene: TRBV4-1
CDR3 protein: CASSQAYLNTEAFF
CDR3 DNA: TGCGCCAGCAGCCAAGCCTATTTGAACACTGAAGCTTTCTTT

D gene: .
clone size: .
J gene: TRBJ2-5
V gene: TRBV7-3
CDR3 protein: CASSRNGGETQYF
CDR3 DNA: TGTGCCAGCAGCCGTAACGGGGGAGAGACCCAGTACTTC

D gene: TRBD1
clone size: once
J gene: TRBJ1-5
V gene: TRBV6-2/TRBV6-3
CDR3 protein: CASSYLGQGFGQPQHF
CDR3 DNA: TGTGCCAGCAGTTATCTTGGACAGGGCTTTGGTCAGCCCCAGCATTTT

D gene: .
clone size: .
J gene: TRBJ2-7
V gene: TRBV6-5
CDR3 protein: CASSPITYEQYF
CDR3 DNA: TGTGCCAGCAGTCCCATTACCTACGAGCAGTACTTC

D gene: TRBD1
clone size: .
J gene: TRBJ1-2
V gene: TRBV5-6
CDR3 protein: CASSVSRRTGYGYTF
CDR3 DNA: TGTGCCAGCAGCGTATCCCGTAGGACAGGGTACGGCTACACCTTC

D gene: .
clone size: once
J gene: TRBJ1-6
V gene: TRBV28
CDR3 protein: CASSFGNSPLHF
CDR3 DNA: TGTGCCAGCAGTTTTGGTAATTCACCCCTCCACTTT

D gene: TRBD2
clone size: once
J gene: TRBJ2-1
V gene: TRBV19
CDR3 protein: CASSISGSYIPHEQFF
CDR3 DNA: TGTGCCAGTAGTATTAGCGGGAGCTACATTCCTCATGAGCAGTTCTTC

D gene: .
clone size: .
J gene: TRBJ1-2
V gene: TRBV3-1/TRBV3-2
CDR3 protein: CASSQDGGEKWYTF
CDR3 DNA: TGTGCCAGCAGCCAAGACGGCGGGGAAAAGTGGTACACCTTC

D gene: .
clone size: .
J gene: TRBJ2-2
V gene: TRBV27
CDR3 protein: CASSRAVPSTGELFF
CDR3 DNA: TGTGCCAGCAGTCGTGCGGTCCCGAGCACCGGGGAGCTGTTTTTT

D gene: .
clone size: .
J gene: TRBJ2-7
V gene: TRBV7-9
CDR3 protein: CASSLGAGSTYEQYF
CDR3 DNA: TGTGCCAGCAGCTTAGGTGCGGGATCGACCTACGAGCAGTACTTC

D gene: .
clone size: .
J gene: TRBJ1-3
V gene: TRBV5-4
CDR3 protein: CASSYGGQLGIRSGNTIYF
CDR3 DNA: TGTGCCAGCAGCTACGGCGGACAGTTAGGTATAAGGTCTGGAAACACCATATATTTT

D gene: .
clone size: once
J gene: TRBJ2-1
V gene: TRBV7-9
CDR3 protein: CASSSAGQTQNEQFF
CDR3 DNA: TGTGCCAGCAGCTCCGCGGGACAGACTCAAAATGAGCAGTTCTTC

D gene: .
clone size: .
J gene: TRBJ1-4
V gene: TRBV10-1
CDR3 protein: CASSLRDQQEKLFF
CDR3 DNA: TGCGCCAGCAGTCTCAGGGATCAACAGGAAAAACTGTTTTTT

D gene: .
clone size: .
J gene: TRBJ1-1
V gene: TRBV5-4
CDR3 protein: CASSSARAVNTEAFF
CDR3 DNA: TGTGCCAGCAGTTCGGCTCGAGCCGTGAACACTGAAGCTTTCTTT

D gene: TRBD1
clone size: .
J gene: TRBJ1-5
V gene: TRBV7-9
CDR3 protein: CASSLAPPGTGVKQPQHF
CDR3 DNA: TGTGCCAGCAGCTTAGCGCCCCCCGGGACAGGGGTCAAGCAGCCCCAGCATTTT

D gene: TRBD1
clone size: .
J gene: TRBJ2-7
V gene: TRBV5-1
CDR3 protein: CASSFRPPGQGAVEQYF
CDR3 DNA: TGCGCCAGCAGCTTTCGGCCCCCGGGACAGGGGGCTGTCGAGCAGTACTTC

D gene: .
clone size: once
J gene: TRBJ1-4
V gene: TRBV19
CDR3 protein: CASSISVPGNEKLFF
CDR3 DNA: TGTGCCAGTAGTATTTCAGTCCCGGGGAATGAAAAACTGTTTTTT

D gene: .
clone size: .
J gene: TRBJ2-2
V gene: TRBV5-6
CDR3 protein: CASSLLTSDTGELFF
CDR3 DNA: TGTGCCAGCAGCTTGCTAACCTCGGACACCGGGGAGCTGTTTTTT

D gene: .
clone size: .
J gene: TRBJ1-2
V gene: TRBV18
CDR3 protein: CASSPDRYAYGYTF
CDR3 DNA: TGTGCCAGCTCACCAGACAGATACGCATATGGCTACACCTTC